This T cell receptor beta chain was captured in a study of CD8+CD57+ T cells in acquired aplastic anemia. As for the study in general: DNA recovered from sorted CD4+ and CD8+ cells had a mean of approximately 3 ug. An average of roughly 11 million reads for CD4+ cells was obtained from healthy donors.

Genomic DNA acted as the template from which TCR beta VDJ combination and CDR3 sequence profiling were carried out. TCRdb ran MiXCR on the reads and lists one entry per CDR3 protein. This table holds under 200,000 distinct CDR3 sequences, roughly 45% found once. This clonotype came up many times. What it recognizes is unknown. The final CDR3 position lacks the conserved phenylalanine or tryptophan, pointing to a likely read error. The DNA is left out, because the CDR3 cannot be placed on it with certainty; the CDR3 is given as TCRdb lists it. Regarding the study as a whole: The same twenty-nine CD8+ CDR3 sequences occurred in patients and in controls.

The sequencing sample was made of sorted CD4+, CD8+, or CD8+CD57+ T cells (not recorded which) from PBMCs. This clonotype was sampled from a human donor in good health.

CDR3 region: CASSSQGVKVD. This rearrangement joins TRBV7-2 to TRBJ1-4; the table gives TRBD1 as D, unverified against the DNA. The CDR3 spans 11 residues, counting both ends. Germline V gene lookup returns CDR1 SGHTA and CDR2 FQGNSA.